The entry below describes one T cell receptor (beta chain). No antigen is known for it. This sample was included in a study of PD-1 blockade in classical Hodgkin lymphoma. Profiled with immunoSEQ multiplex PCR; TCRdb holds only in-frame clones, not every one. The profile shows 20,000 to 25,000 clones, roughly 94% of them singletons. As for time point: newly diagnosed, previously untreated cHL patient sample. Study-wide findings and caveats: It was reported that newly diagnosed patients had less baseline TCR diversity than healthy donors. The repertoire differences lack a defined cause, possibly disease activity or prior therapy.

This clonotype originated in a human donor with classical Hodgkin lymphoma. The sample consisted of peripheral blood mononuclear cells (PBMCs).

CDR3 coding DNA: TGTGCCAGTAGTATGGGGCTTTCACCCCTCCACTTT. Protein product: CASSMGLSPLHF. The chain employs TRBV19 and TRBJ1-6; D perhaps matches TRBD1 (5 bases). Germline CDR1 LNHDA, CDR2 SQIVND (reference sequence). Trimming left V 3 bases short and J 9 bases short, with 6 bases between. CDR3 length: 12 amino acids.